This T cell receptor beta chain appears in the sequencing data of a study of blood T cell repertoires in COVID-19. Overall study: Italy, Spain and the United States were the sources of the convalescent and acute COVID-19 samples. Sources were T cells, B-cell-depleted T cells, or PBMCs; the material itself was cDNA or gDNA.

Study processing details: Amplification from reference gene primers served as the basis for estimated nucleated cell counts. Only in-frame clones appear in the TCRdb table, and some are missing; sequencing was by immunoSEQ multiplex PCR. The V and J calls and clone size come from that table; D and trimming were worked out from the DNA. The table records 30,000 or so clones, around 82% of them present only once. CDR1 is MNHEY and CDR2 is SVGAGI in the germline V gene. This CDR3 has 15 amino acids. V shed 7 bases and J shed 9 bases, with 19 bases lying between them. The receptor comes from a man of 80 years or more with active COVID-19. Sequenced material: peripheral blood. The J gene is TRBJ1-6, the V gene TRBV6-5, with TRBD1 as a possible D gene (6 bases). The CDR3 spells CASTGFAGAASPLHF. The CDR3 nucleotides read TGTGCCAGCACCGGGTTCGCGGGGGCAGCTTCACCCCTCCACTTT.